Below, 5 T cell receptor beta chains from the same sample are listed, as sequenced in a study of shared clonotypes between healthy human individuals. Libraries were prepared by immunoSEQ multiplex PCR; TCRdb keeps only in-frame clonotypes and omits some of them. The top ten hold roughly 13% of the sample, which has hundreds of thousands of clones, roughly 80% seen once. The sequenced sample consisted of PBMCs. These receptors came from a middle-aged woman in good health. Some clones in this sample may be carry-over from other donors' samples.

This clone was seen more than once but under ten times. The rearrangement links TRBV10-3 to TRBJ2-7; D perhaps matches TRBD2 (6 bases). CDR1 ENHRY and CDR2 SYGVKD come from the germline V gene. This CDR3 comprises 15 residues. V was shortened by 6 bases and J by 3 bases, with 18 bases between the two germline ends. CDR3 residues: CAIRALGTLNYEQYF. DNA for the CDR3: TGTGCCATCAGAGCTCTAGGGACTCTAAACTACGAGCAGTACTTC.

CDR3 loop: CASSAPTLETSSYNEQFF. The CDR3 region has the DNA TGTGCCAGTAGTGCTCCGACCCTAGAAACCAGCTCCTACAATGAGCAGTTCTTC. This rearrangement joins TRBV19 to TRBJ2-1; D not certain. The CDR3 spans 18 residues. Germline CDR1 is LNHDA and CDR2 is SQIVND (reference sequence). The ends were cut back, 5 bases at V and 0 bases at J, with 20 bases in the middle.

The chain links TRBV4-3 to TRBJ1-6, with D uncertain. The germline V gene has CDR1 LGHNA and CDR2 YSLEER. Trimming removed 0 bases at V and 8 bases at J, with 11 bases between. This CDR3 region has 15 residues. The CDR3 coding sequence is TGCGCCAGCAGCCAAGATAGGGTCAGTTATTCACCCCTCCACTTT. This sequence encodes CASSQDRVSYSPLHF.

The count of this clone is one. The genes are TRBV29-1 and TRBJ1-4; D not resolved. The length of the CDR3 is 14 residues. Germline assignment: CDR1 SQVTM and CDR2 ANQGSEA. Trimming took 5 bases from V and 4 from J, leaving 14 bases between them. The CDR3 DNA is TGCAGCGTTCTAGGCTTTGGCAGTAATGAAAAACTGTTTTTT. Translating gives CSVLGFGSNEKLFF.

The chain links TRBV14 to TRBJ2-5; weak D call: TRBD2 (6 bases). Deletions cut 1 base from V and 8 bases from J, with 8 bases between. CDR3 length: 12 amino acids. Germline-derived CDR1 and CDR2 are SGHDN and FVKESK. CDR3: CASSQVGTTQYF. CDR3 DNA: TGTGCCAGCAGCCAAGTCGGGACTACCCAGTACTTC.